This T cell receptor beta chain comes out of a study of molecular identifiers for immune sequencing clone quantification. Findings of the study overall: In naive cells, under 1% of molecules belonged to clones above 20 RNA copies, against over 99% in effector cells. Spiked Jurkat TCR RNA equal to one cell could reportedly be picked out among 900,000 to 1,000,000 naive cells.

From germline, CDR1 is SEHNR and CDR2 FQNEAQ (reference sequence). This CDR3 contains 16 residues. It was from approximately 22,000 to 940,000 sorted cells, with 10%, 30% or 50% RNA, that naive CD8 libraries came. In the sort, naive CD8 T cells were defined as CD8+CD4-CCR7+CD45RA+. Each CDR3 protein is one row after TCRdb ran MiXCR on the PCR reads. The sample records roughly 300,000 distinct CDR3 sequences, under 25% being singletons. As for this clonotype: The antigen is not known. A junction end diverges from the germline sequence, so it may reflect a read error.

The sequence was collected from a human donor in good health. Some libraries in this study had Jurkat cell RNA spiked in. The rearrangement joins TRBV7-9 to TRBJ1-2, with a weak D call TRBD1 (5 bases). Specimen: naive CD8+ T cells from blood, with Jurkat cell RNA spiked in. Subset of the sample: FACS-sorted CD8+CD4-CCR7+CD45RA+ naive T cells. The CDR3 DNA follows: TGTGCCAGCAGCCCAAACGGGGCAGACGGAAACTATGGCAACACCTTC. Translated, it gives CASSPNGADGNYGNTF.